The 28 T cell receptor beta chains below come from one sample, sequenced in a study of shared clonotypes between healthy human individuals. The table came from immunoSEQ multiplex PCR; TCRdb's copy has only in-frame clones and leaves some out. In the table there are roughly 1,100,000 clones, under 80% of which are singletons. The source material was memory CD4+ T cells sorted from blood. This sample's subset: CD45RA-negative fraction. The receptors shown here come from a man between 18 and 35 years old in good health.

This clone was counted between two and nine times. The V call is TRBV18, the J call TRBJ2-5; D remains ambiguous. Trimming shortened V by 6 bases and J by 0 bases, and 14 bases separated the two germline ends. The germline gives CDR1 KGHSH, CDR2 LQKENI. This CDR3 is 15 amino acids long. CDR3 amino acids: CASSSVPSYQETQYF. The CDR3, as DNA: TGTGCCAGCTCCTCGGTCCCTTCTTACCAAGAGACCCAGTACTTC.

V usage is TRBV18 and J usage is TRBJ2-1; possibly TRBD2 for D (5 bases). Trimming cost V 6 bases and J 0 bases, with 9 bases left between them. This CDR3 is built from 14 residues. Germline assignment: CDR1 KGHSH and CDR2 LQKENI. This CDR3 reads CASSIGLSYNEQFF. CDR3 in DNA: TGTGCCAGCTCTATCGGACTCTCCTACAATGAGCAGTTCTTC.

The table lists this clone with a few counts. Other DNA sequences within the sample encode an identical CDR3. The CDR3, as DNA: TGCGCCAGCAGCTTGGTACTAGCGGGGACCACAGATACGCAGTATTTT. Translating it yields CASSLVLAGTTDTQYF. This chain connects TRBV5-1 to TRBJ2-3, with 10 bases matching TRBD2. The CDR3 consists of 16 residues. Trimming took 0 bases from V and 2 from J; bases not matched to a gene: 3. From germline, CDR1 is SGHRS and CDR2 YFSETQ. The full variable domain, its missing parts supplied by reference TRBV5-1 and TRBJ2-3, is KAGVTQTPRYLIKTRGQQVTLSCSPISGHRSVSWYQQTPGQGLQFLFEYFSETQRNKGNFPGRFSGRQFSNSRSEMNVSTLELGDSALYLCASSLVLAGTTDTQYFGPGTRLTVL.

The chain employs TRBV9 and TRBJ1-1; D gene unclear. CDR3 size: 13 residues. Trimming stripped 0 bases from V and 2 bases from J, with 5 bases between. Per the germline V gene, CDR1 is SGDLS and CDR2 is YYNGEE. CDR3 protein: CASSVAKNTEAFF. CDR3 bases: TGTGCCAGCAGCGTAGCAAAAAACACTGAAGCTTTCTTT. Together with reference TRBV9 and TRBJ1-1, the CDR3 gives the full variable domain: DSGVTQTPKHLITATGQRVTLRCSPRSGDLSVYWYQQSLDQGLQFLIQYYNGEERAKGNILERFSAQQFPDLHSELNLSSLELGDSALYFCASSVAKNTEAFFGQGTRLTVV.

The chain links TRBV9 to TRBJ1-4; 10 bases are shared with TRBD1. V lost 2 bases to trimming and J lost 11 bases; unmatched junction nucleotides: 9. The CDR3 consists of 15 residues. Per germline, CDR1 SGDLS and CDR2 YYNGEE. DNA for the CDR3: TGTGCCAGCAGCGTTGGACAGGGGGGGAGTTTGAAACTGTTTTTT. It is translated as CASSVGQGGSLKLFF. Full variable domain (rest looked up from reference TRBV9 and TRBJ1-4): DSGVTQTPKHLITATGQRVTLRCSPRSGDLSVYWYQQSLDQGLQFLIQYYNGEERAKGNILERFSAQQFPDLHSELNLSSLELGDSALYFCASSVGQGGSLKLFFGSGTQLSVL.

This clone was counted between two and nine times. The CDR3 reads CTSSQGGVYLQETQYF. As DNA, the CDR3 is TGCACCAGCAGCCAAGGCGGCGTCTATTTACAAGAGACCCAGTACTTC. The rearrangement joins TRBV1 to TRBJ2-5; the D segment call TRBD2 is taken from the table without a DNA check. TRBV1 is tagged as a pseudogene. CDR3 length: 16 amino acids.

CDR3 in amino acids: CASSERPGQYNEKLFF. In DNA, the CDR3 is TGTGCCAGCAGTGAAAGACCGGGACAGTATAATGAAAAACTGTTTTTT. This chain uses TRBV6-1 with TRBJ1-4; 7 bases fit TRBD1. V lost 2 bases and J lost 4; bases outside the gene matches: 7. This CDR3 has 16 amino acids. Germline V gene data show CDR1 as MNHNS and CDR2 as SASEGT.

Comment on this clone: This CDR3 is also generated by other DNA sequences in the sample. This sequence joins TRBV5-6 and TRBJ1-2, with 7 bases identical to TRBD1. The length of the CDR3 is 13 residues. CDR1 and CDR2 from the germline V gene are SGHDT and YYEEEE. V lost 0 bases, J lost 6 bases, and 2 bases stayed unmatched. The CDR3: CASSLATGDGYTF. The CDR3 coding sequence is TGTGCCAGCAGCTTGGCAACAGGGGATGGCTACACCTTC.

The chain's CDR3 is CASSLSRGHTGELFF. The CDR3 coding sequence is TGCGCCAGCAGCTTAAGCAGGGGGCACACCGGGGAGCTGTTTTTT. The rearrangement joins TRBV5-1 to TRBJ2-2, with TRBD1 matching over 8 bases. Per the germline V gene, CDR1 is SGHRS and CDR2 is YFSETQ. This CDR3 comprises 15 residues. The trim removed 2 bases at V and 3 bases at J, leaving 3 bases unmatched. Full variable domain (rest looked up from reference TRBV5-1 and TRBJ2-2): KAGVTQTPRYLIKTRGQQVTLSCSPISGHRSVSWYQQTPGQGLQFLFEYFSETQRNKGNFPGRFSGRQFSNSRSEMNVSTLELGDSALYLCASSLSRGHTGELFFGEGSRLTVL.

The chain recombines TRBV12-5 with TRBJ2-1; TRBD2 is a possible D gene (6 bases). CDR3 length equals 15 residues. The germline CDR1 and CDR2 sequences are LGHNT and FRNRAP. The germline V and J ends were trimmed by 6 bases and 2 bases, with 14 bases remaining between them. DNA of the CDR3: TGTGCTAGTGGCCGACTCTCTAGCGCCTACAATGAGCAGTTCTTC. This gives the protein CASGRLSSAYNEQFF.

The V call is TRBV9, the J call TRBJ1-4; no firm D call. This CDR3 has 15 amino acids. Germline CDR1 SGDLS, CDR2 YYNGEE. V lost 3 bases, J lost 7 bases, and 16 bases lay in between. In nucleotides, the CDR3 is TGTGCCAGCAGCGAGCGTCGGGGAAGTGGTGAAAAACTGTTTTTT. The encoded protein is CASSERRGSGEKLFF.

This chain links TRBV19 with TRBJ1-4, with 7 nucleotides matching TRBD1. The V and J ends lost 3 bases and 0 bases, in that order; junction bases with no gene match: 7. Germline V gene sequence: CDR1 LNHDA, CDR2 SQIVND (reference sequence). CDR3 length equals 17 residues. The CDR3: CASSMGQSVATNEKLFF. For the CDR3, the DNA is TGTGCCAGTAGTATGGGACAGTCAGTTGCAACTAATGAAAAACTGTTTTTT.

This clone occurred a few times. This sequence joins TRBV5-6 and TRBJ2-7; 8 nucleotides match TRBD1. Germline CDR1 reads SGHDT; CDR2 reads YYEEEE. Trimming cost V 0 bases and J 1 base; bases outside gene matches: 0. There are 14 residues in the CDR3. CDR3 protein: CASSLGDRSYEQYF. For the CDR3, the DNA is TGTGCCAGCAGCTTGGGGGACAGGTCCTACGAGCAGTACTTC.

The genes are TRBV5-8 and TRBJ2-7, with TRBD2 matching 8 bases. CDR3 length: 14 amino acids. J was trimmed by 5 bases and V by 7 bases; bases with no gene match: 11. Germline values: CDR1 SGHTS, CDR2 YDEGEE. Here the CDR3 DNA reads TGTGCCAGCGGCCTTCGGGGGGGCCGAAACGAGCAGTACTTC. Its translation: CASGLRGGRNEQYF.

This clone was observed a handful of times. V gene TRBV29-1 combines with J gene TRBJ1-1; D not resolved. The CDR3 totals 13 residues. Germline assignment: CDR1 SQVTM and CDR2 ANQGSEA. The V and J ends lost 6 bases and 1 base respectively, with 12 bases between them. This CDR3 reads CSVTLVANTEAFF. The DNA for the CDR3 is TGCAGCGTGACTTTGGTAGCGAACACTGAAGCTTTCTTT.

This clone turned up a few times. The chain has TRBV6-6 and TRBJ1-5; D remains ambiguous. Germline V gene lookup returns CDR1 MNHNY and CDR2 SVGAGI (reference sequence). This CDR3 spans 15 amino acids. V was pared by 7 bases and J by 5 bases, with 18 bases between. CDR3: CASIHQSRVDQPQHF. CDR3 coding DNA: TGTGCCAGCATTCACCAGTCCCGGGTCGATCAGCCCCAGCATTTT.

Of note for this clone: This may be a read error: a much more frequent sequence differs by one nucleotide. V usage is TRBV30 and J usage is TRBJ1-1; 7 bases align to TRBD1. Germline loops: CDR1 GTSNPN, CDR2 SVGIG (reference sequence). The CDR3 spans 16 residues. In DNA form, the CDR3 reads TGTGTCTGGACCCCAGGGGGTGGCAGGGGCGGGTCTGAAGCTTTCTTT. Translating gives CVWTPGGGRGGSEAFF.

The chain links TRBV11-3 to TRBJ1-1; TRBD1 is a possible D gene (5 bases). The CDR3 loop spans 14 amino acids. Germline V lookup: CDR1 SGHNT, CDR2 YENEEA. With 2 bases removed from V and 5 bases from J, the gap between germline ends came to 12 bases. CDR3 residues: CASSLTGRATEAFF. In nucleotides, the CDR3 is TGTGCCAGCAGCTTAACAGGCAGGGCAACTGAAGCTTTCTTT.

The V gene is TRBV5-1, the J gene TRBJ2-6; D possibly corresponds to TRBD2 (5 bases). V shed 5 bases and J shed 2 bases, with 8 bases lying between them. Per the germline V gene, CDR1 is SGHRS and CDR2 is YFSETQ. CDR3 length: 14 amino acids. CDR3 in DNA: TGCGCCAGCAGGCCCGGGACTGGGGCCAACGTCCTGACTTTC. It is translated as CASRPGTGANVLTF.

The chain links TRBV5-4 to TRBJ2-5; D could derive from TRBD1 or TRBD2 (6 bases each). Germline values: CDR1 SGHNT, CDR2 YYREEE (reference sequence). Trimming pared 5 bases from V and 7 bases from J, leaving 15 bases between. The CDR3 extends over 13 amino acids. The CDR3 DNA sequence: TGTGCCAGCAGTTCGGGGGCAGTAGGGACCCAGTACTTC. Translating it yields CASSSGAVGTQYF. Filled out from reference TRBV5-4 and TRBJ2-5, the complete variable domain reads ETGVTQSPTHLIKTRGQQVTLRCSSQSGHNTVSWYQQALGQGPQFIFQYYREEENGRGNFPPRFSGLQFPNYSSELNVNALELDDSALYLCASSSGAVGTQYFGPGTRLLVL.

This chain joins TRBV5-6 and TRBJ2-1; TRBD2 aligns across 7 bases. Germline CDR1 is SGHDT and CDR2 is YYEEEE. The length of the CDR3 is 16 residues. The V segment lost 4 bases and the J segment 1 base; nucleotides outside the gene matches: 8. This chain's CDR3 is CASSLERGGSYNEQFF. The CDR3 DNA is TGTGCCAGCAGCCTAGAGCGGGGCGGGTCCTACAATGAGCAGTTCTTC.

This chain joins TRBV2 and TRBJ2-7, with D tentatively TRBD1 or TRBD2 (5 bases each). Trimming removed 7 bases at V and 5 bases at J, with 15 bases between. Germline CDR1 and CDR2: SNHLY and FYNNEI. The CDR3 sequence is 13 residues long. As DNA, the CDR3 is TGTGCCAGCACCAGGGACCAAAGGAACGAGCAGTACTTC. This codes for CASTRDQRNEQYF.

The chain recombines TRBV4-1 with TRBJ2-3, with D uncertain. There are 14 residues in the CDR3. The germline V and J ends were trimmed by 2 bases and 6 bases, with 12 bases remaining between them. CDR1 and CDR2 (germline): MGHRA, YSYEKL. CDR3 sequence reads: CASSQPRGEDTQYF. In DNA form, the CDR3 reads TGCGCCAGCAGCCAACCCCGAGGTGAGGATACGCAGTATTTT.

The rearrangement links TRBV30 to TRBJ2-7, with D possibly matching TRBD2 (7 bases). The germline CDR1 and CDR2 sequences are GTSNPN and SVGIG (reference sequence). This CDR3 is built from 12 residues. Deletions cut 5 bases from V and 4 bases from J, with 12 bases between. Written as DNA, the CDR3 is TGTGCCTGGGGCGGGGGCCTTTACGAGCAGTACTTC. Its translation: CAWGGGLYEQYF.

The genes are TRBV6-6 and TRBJ2-7; the match to TRBD1 covers 9 bases. Germline CDR1 and CDR2: MNHNY and SVGAGI (reference sequence). V lost 2 bases and J lost 2; bases outside the gene matches: 7. CDR3 length: 16 amino acids. The CDR3 sequence is CASSYGDRVNTYEQYF. The CDR3 nucleotides are TGTGCCAGCAGTTACGGGGACAGGGTAAACACCTACGAGCAGTACTTC.

This rearrangement joins TRBV18 to TRBJ1-1; tentatively, D is TRBD1 (6 bases). The CDR3 consists of 15 residues. Germline-derived CDR1 and CDR2 are KGHSH and LQKENI. With 3 bases removed from V and 7 bases from J, the gap between germline ends came to 18 bases. CDR3 protein: CASSPTIQGVGEAFF. The CDR3 region has the DNA TGTGCCAGCTCACCCACTATACAGGGTGTGGGTGAAGCTTTCTTT.

The CDR3 loop reads CASSIIGRDSPLHF. DNA for the CDR3: TGTGCCAGTAGTATCATCGGGAGAGATTCACCCCTCCACTTT. V and J are TRBV19 and TRBJ1-6; D remains unclear. The CDR3 spans 14 residues. Germline V CDR1 and CDR2: LNHDA, SQIVND (reference sequence). Deletions cut 3 bases from V and 8 bases from J, with 11 bases between.

This clone has ten or more counts. The rearrangement uses TRBV2 and TRBJ2-5; 10 bases agree with TRBD2. This CDR3 comprises 16 residues. Trimming took 2 bases from V and 5 from J; bases not matched to a gene: 8. The germline V gene encodes CDR1 SNHLY and CDR2 FYNNEI. The CDR3 protein is CASSEIWLAGDETQYF. The CDR3 DNA is TGTGCCAGCAGTGAAATTTGGCTAGCGGGGGATGAGACCCAGTACTTC.